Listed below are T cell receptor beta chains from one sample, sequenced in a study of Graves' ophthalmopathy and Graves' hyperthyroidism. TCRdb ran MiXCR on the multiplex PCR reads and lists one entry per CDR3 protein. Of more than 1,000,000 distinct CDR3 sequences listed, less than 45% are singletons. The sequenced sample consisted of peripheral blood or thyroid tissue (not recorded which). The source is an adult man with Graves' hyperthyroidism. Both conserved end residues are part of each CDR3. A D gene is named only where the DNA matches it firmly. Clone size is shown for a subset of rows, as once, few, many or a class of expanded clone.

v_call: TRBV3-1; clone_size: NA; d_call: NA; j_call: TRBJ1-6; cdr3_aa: CASSHGAYPLHF; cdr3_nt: TGTGCCAGCAGCCATGGGGCTTACCCCCTCCACTTT
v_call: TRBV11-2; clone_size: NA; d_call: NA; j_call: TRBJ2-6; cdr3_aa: CASSLVAANVLTF; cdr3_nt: TGTGCCAGCAGCTTAGTGGCGGCCAACGTCCTGACTTTC
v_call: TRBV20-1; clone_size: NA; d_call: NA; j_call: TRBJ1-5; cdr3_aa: CSDASGIRNQPQHF; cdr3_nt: TGCAGTGATGCGTCAGGGATTCGTAATCAGCCCCAGCATTTT
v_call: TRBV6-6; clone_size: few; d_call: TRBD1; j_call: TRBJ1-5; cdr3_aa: CASRAGTVSNQPQHF; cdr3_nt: TGTGCCAGCAGGGCCGGGACAGTTAGCAATCAGCCCCAGCATTTT
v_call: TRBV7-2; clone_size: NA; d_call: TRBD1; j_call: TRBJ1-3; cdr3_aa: CASSPPGGGLSGNTIYF; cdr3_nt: TGTGCCAGCAGCCCGCCCGGAGGGGGCCTCTCTGGAAACACCATATATTTT
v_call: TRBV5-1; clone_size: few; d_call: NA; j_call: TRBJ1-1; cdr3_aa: CASSVGGIMNTEAFF; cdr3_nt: TGCGCCAGCAGCGTAGGGGGTATCATGAACACTGAAGCTTTCTTT
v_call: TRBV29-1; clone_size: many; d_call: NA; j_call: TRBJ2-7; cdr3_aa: CSVEDHDSTQPYEQYF; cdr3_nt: TGCAGCGTTGAAGATCACGATAGTACGCAGCCCTACGAGCAGTACTTC
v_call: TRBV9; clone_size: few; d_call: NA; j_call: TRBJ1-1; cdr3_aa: CASSPRGERNTEAFF; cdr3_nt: TGTGCCAGCAGCCCCAGAGGGGAGAGAAACACTGAAGCTTTCTTT
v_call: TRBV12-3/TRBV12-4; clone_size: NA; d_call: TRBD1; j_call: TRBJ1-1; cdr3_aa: CASSKRGAGGMPEAFF; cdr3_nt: TGTGCCAGCAGTAAAAGAGGGGCAGGGGGTATGCCGGAAGCTTTCTTT
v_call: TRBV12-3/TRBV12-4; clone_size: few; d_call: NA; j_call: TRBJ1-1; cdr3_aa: CASSDEKNTEAFF; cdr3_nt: TGTGCCAGCAGCGACGAGAAAAACACTGAAGCTTTCTTT
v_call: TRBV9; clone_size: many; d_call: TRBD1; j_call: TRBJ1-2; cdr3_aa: CASSARQGGGYTF; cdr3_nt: TGTGCCAGCAGCGCTAGGCAGGGGGGTGGCTACACCTTC
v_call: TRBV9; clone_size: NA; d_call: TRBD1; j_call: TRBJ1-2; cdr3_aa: CASSPGGGHYGYTF; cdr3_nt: TGTGCCAGCTCACCCGGAGGGGGCCACTATGGCTACACCTTC
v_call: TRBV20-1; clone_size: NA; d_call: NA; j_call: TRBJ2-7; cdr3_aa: CSASMALIAEQYF; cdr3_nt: TGCAGTGCTAGTATGGCCTTGATAGCGGAGCAGTACTTC
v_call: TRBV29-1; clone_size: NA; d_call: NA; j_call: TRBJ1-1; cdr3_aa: CSVEGYDSREAFF; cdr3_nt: TGCAGCGTTGAGGGGTACGACAGTAGGGAAGCTTTCTTT
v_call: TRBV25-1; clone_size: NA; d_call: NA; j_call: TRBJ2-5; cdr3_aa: CASSPMTEQETQYF; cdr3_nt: TGTGCCAGCTCACCTATGACAGAACAAGAGACCCAGTACTTC
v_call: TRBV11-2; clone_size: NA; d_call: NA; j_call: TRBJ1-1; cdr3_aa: CASADWGTEAFF; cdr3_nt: TGTGCCAGCGCCGACTGGGGCACTGAAGCTTTCTTT
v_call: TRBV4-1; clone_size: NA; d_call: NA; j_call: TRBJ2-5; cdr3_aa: CASRPAGANFQETQYF; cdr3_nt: TGCGCCAGCAGGCCGGCAGGGGCCAACTTCCAAGAGACCCAGTACTTC
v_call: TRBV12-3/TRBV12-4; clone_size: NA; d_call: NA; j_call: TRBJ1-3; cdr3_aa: CASSPMSGNTIYF; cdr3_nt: TGTGCCAGCAGCCCTATGAGTGGAAACACCATATATTTT
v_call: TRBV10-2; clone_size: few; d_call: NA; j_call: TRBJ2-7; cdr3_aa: CASSRRPGDPGEQYF; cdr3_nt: TGTGCCAGCAGTCGCAGACCAGGGGACCCGGGGGAGCAGTACTTC
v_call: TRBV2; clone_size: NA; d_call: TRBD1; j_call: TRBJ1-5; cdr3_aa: CASTTDRAGGEYHF; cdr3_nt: TGTGCCAGCACTACGGACAGGGCGGGAGGGGAGTATCATTTT
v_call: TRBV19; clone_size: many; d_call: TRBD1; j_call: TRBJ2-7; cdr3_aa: CASRQSGTGDFEQYF; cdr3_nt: TGTGCCAGTAGACAATCCGGGACAGGTGATTTCGAGCAGTACTTC
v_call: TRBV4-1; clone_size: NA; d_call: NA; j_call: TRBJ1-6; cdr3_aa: CASSQTRESGDANSPLHF; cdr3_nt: TGCGCCAGCAGCCAGACTCGTGAGTCAGGGGATGCTAATTCACCCCTCCACTTT